This TCR beta chain came from a study of T cell repertoires in aging, cancer and after chemotherapy. Findings of the study overall: Across the chemotherapy interval, each cancer cohort showed higher median generation probability, suggesting thymic rebound.

V shed 2 bases and J shed 6 bases, with 11 bases lying between them. From germline, CDR1 is SGHVS and CDR2 FNYEAQ. The CDR3 consists of 13 residues. This clonotype has just a few counts. Its antigen is as yet unknown. Peripheral blood genomic DNA, not sorted cells or RNA, was the template. TRB rearrangements spanning V, D and J were amplified using mixed TRB-A/B primers. TCRdb reanalysed the multiplex PCR reads using MiXCR and keeps one entry per CDR3 protein. The top ten hold about 45% of the sample, which has fewer than 4,500 distinct CDR3 sequences, roughly 30% seen once. The sequencing input was blood. This TCR came from a human donor in good health. This chain connects TRBV7-6 to TRBJ2-7; D remains ambiguous. The CDR3 DNA reads TGTGCCAGCAGCTTACAGGCGCCGGCCGAGCAGTACTTC. Its protein is CASSLQAPAEQYF.